The TCR beta chain described here comes from a study of response to subunit inactivated influenza vaccine. Study-level results: With each seasonal influenza vaccination, the authors suggested, few new T cells are recruited.

Trimming at V came to 5 bases and at J to 7 bases, leaving 11 bases not matched to a gene. The germline gives CDR1 SGHTA, CDR2 FQGTGA. The CDR3 covers 16 residues. A remark on this clonotype: The target antigen is unknown.

MiXCR, run by TCRdb on the RT-PCR reads, gives a single entry per CDR3 protein. Among about 310,000 distinct CDR3 sequences listed, roughly 22% were seen once. The clonotype comes from a man between 50 and 69 years old who received an inactivated influenza vaccine. The sequenced sample was PBMCs from blood, obtained less than 22 months after vaccination. This rearrangement joins TRBV7-3 to TRBJ2-1, with 10 bases fitting TRBD2. The CDR3 loop reads CASSQRAGGPLNEQFF. CDR3 DNA sequence: TGTGCCAGCAGCCAGCGAGCGGGAGGGCCTCTAAATGAGCAGTTCTTC. The variable domain in full, completed from reference TRBV7-3 and TRBJ2-1, reads GAGVSQTPSNKVTEKGKYVELRCDPISGHTALYWYRQSLGQGPEFLIYFQGTGAADDSGLPNDRFFAVRPEGSVSTLKIQRTERGDSAVYLCASSQRAGGPLNEQFFGPGTRLTVL.